This T cell receptor (beta chain) was identified in a study of CD8 T cells in Susac syndrome. TCR beta sequences were obtained from blood CD8+ and CD4+ T cells. Healthy donors served as the controls. They were matched for age and sex. A word on this clonotype: Its antigen is unknown.

The V gene's germline CDR1 is MNHNS and CDR2 SASEGT. There are 15 residues in the CDR3. V was shortened by 1 base and J by 0 bases, with 9 bases between the two germline ends. General study findings and limits: The study acknowledged a relatively small number of individuals in its TCR sequencing and HLA analysis.

With random hexamers, roughly 0.5 to 1 ug RNA was reverse transcribed. TCR beta CDR3 was amplified by immunoSEQ covering 54 Vbeta and 13 Jbeta. TCRdb processed the immunoSEQ multiplex PCR reads anew with MiXCR; each CDR3 protein has one entry. Counted here are 150,000 to 200,000 distinct CDR3 sequences, roughly 95% occurring once; the ten biggest clones make up just over 0.13%. Sequenced sample: CD4+ T cells from PBMCs. The chain combines TRBV6-1 with TRBJ2-5; no clear D. The sequence came from a human donor in good health. The CDR3 sequence: CASSEGLFDQETQYF. The CDR3 DNA reads TGTGCCAGCAGTGAAGGGTTATTTGACCAAGAGACCCAGTACTTC.